This paragraph covers one T cell receptor beta chain sequence. The target of this receptor is not known. No base quality information exists; no much larger clone differs at one position. Here V drops 1 base and J drops 6 bases, and the junction holds 10 bases not matched to any gene. The CDR3 starts with the cysteine, ends with the phenylalanine, and has 16 residues. The retained sequence is limited to the CDR3, 48 bases, with the frame set at the first base. CDR1 is given as SGHNT and CDR2 as YENEEA, both from the germline V gene. Genomic DNA was extracted from sorted cells for sequencing of the TCRbeta CDR3 region. The immunoSEQ Assay was used for sequencing of TCRbeta CDR3 regions. Held by TCRdb, this immuneACCESS table contains in-frame sequences only and omits some clones. Under half of the omission traces to an unresolved V gene where checked; the cause of the rest is unknown. Within this sample are about 120,000 clones, with over 75% of them counted one time only. Clones ranked in the top ten supply 0.55% of the sample.

The data are from a study of OX40 agonist ivuxolimab in advanced cancers. Study-wide context: Ivuxolimab was an agonistic, fully human IgG2 monoclonal antibody directed against OX40 (CD134), a costimulatory receptor. Intravenous ivuxolimab was administered to patients every 2 weeks at six dose levels: 0.01, 0.1, 0.3, 1.5, 3 and 10 mg/kg. Of the 50 to 55 patients in dose escalation, 19 had hepatocellular carcinoma, some 15 had melanoma, 9 had renal cell carcinoma and 9 had head and neck cancer. In the dose-escalation cohort, 82.7% of patients were male, and the mean age was approximately 55 years, with a range of roughly 20 to 80. Prior anti-PD-1, anti-PD-L1 or anti-CTLA-4 therapy was permitted, and checkpoint inhibitors had been received by about two fifths of dose-escalation patients. Partial responses occurred in three dose-escalation patients: two with cutaneous melanoma and one with hepatocellular carcinoma. Peripheral TCRbeta sequencing aimed to test whether ivuxolimab altered TCR sequence diversity and caused clonal T-cell expansion. The paper reports the monotherapy dose-escalation portion (N = 52 patients) of the phase I ivuxolimab trial. The full study reports these points: Antigen specificity was not determined for the clonally expanded peripheral T cells. Low levels of normalized T-cell clonal expansion were also shown by some nonresponding patients. At doses of 0.1 to 3.0 mg/kg, clonal expansion of both CD4+ and CD8+ blood T cells was observed from baseline to week 6. In the 0.1-3.0 mg/kg groups, partial responders were among the patients with the lowest normalized peripheral clonal expansion, particularly in CD8+ T cells. On average, CD8+ T cells showed more expanded clones than CD4+ T cells after ivuxolimab.

The trial excluded patients who had a history of autoimmune disease or were on systemic immunosuppression. Peripheral blood for TCR sequencing was collected from all dose cohorts at baseline, on cycle 4 day 1, and on cycle 7 day 1. Samples were obtained from an open-label, multicenter, first-in-human phase I dose-escalation trial of ivuxolimab. The trial enrolled adults with locally advanced or metastatic head and neck squamous cell, hepatocellular, melanoma or renal cell carcinoma. CD4+ and CD8+ T cells were sorted separately from peripheral blood before TCR sequencing. The TCR was taken from an adult with an advanced solid tumor such as melanoma, head and neck, liver or kidney cancer. This chain joins TRBV11-3 to TRBJ2-7, with 9 bases in between that match TRBD1. This specimen consisted of CD4+ or CD8+ T cells sorted from blood, obtained in a trial of the OX40 agonist ivuxolimab. The nucleotide sequence reads TGTGCCAGCAGCTTAGGACCCTCGGGACAGGGATCCGAGCAGTACTTC. This translates into CASSLGPSGQGSEQYF.